One and the same sample provided the 27 T cell receptor beta chains below, sequenced in a study of blood T cell repertoires in COVID-19. The method was immunoSEQ multiplex PCR; TCRdb's version includes in-frame clones alone and lacks a portion of them. The table lists 49,000 or so clones, 80% to 90% of them singletons. Sample: peripheral blood. The receptors were gathered from a woman at least 80 years old with COVID-19, enrolled during active disease.

This chain uses TRBV12-3 or TRBV12-4 with TRBJ2-1; 11 nucleotides agree with TRBD2. V shed 2 bases, J shed 15 bases, and the junction held 6 bases outside the gene matches. The CDR3 totals 13 residues. In DNA, the CDR3 is TGTGCCAGCAGTTTAAGTAGCGGGAGGGCCCCGTTCTTC. Translated: CASSLSSGRAPFF.

Only one count was recorded for this clone. V and J are TRBV5-8 and TRBJ2-3; D gene ambiguous. This CDR3 is built from 15 residues. Trimming took off 4 bases at V and 0 bases at J, with 12 bases between the two ends. CDR1 is SGHTS and CDR2 is YDEGEE in the germline V gene. The CDR3 region has the DNA TGTGCCAGCAGCCCGCGGTCGGCAAGCACAGATACGCAGTATTTT. It translates to CASSPRSASTDTQYF.

This chain joins TRBV6-1 and TRBJ1-5; 8 nucleotides agree with TRBD1. Germline lookup yields CDR1 MNHNS and CDR2 SASEGT. The CDR3 sequence is 18 residues long. V lost 1 base to trimming and J lost 4 bases; unmatched junction nucleotides: 12. The CDR3 DNA reads as TGTGCCAGCAGTGAAGGACAGGGGTACTTTAAGGGAAATCAGCCCCAGCATTTT. This encodes CASSEGQGYFKGNQPQHF.

The rearrangement uses TRBV3-1 (or the pseudogene TRBV3-2) and TRBJ1-5; 7 bases agree with TRBD1. Germline V gene data show CDR1 as LGHDT and CDR2 as YNNKEL (reference sequence). CDR3 size: 15 residues. Losses at the gene ends were 4 bases for V and 4 bases for J; bases not matched to a gene: 7. The DNA of the CDR3 is TGTGCCAGCAGCCGAGGGGGCCTCTCAAATCAGCCCCAGCATTTT. It yields the protein CASSRGGLSNQPQHF.

CDR3 in amino acids: CASSFSDQPQHF. CDR3 DNA: TGTGCCAGCAGCTTCTCCGATCAGCCCCAGCATTTT. This chain connects TRBV7-8 to TRBJ1-5, with unresolved D. This CDR3 region has 12 residues. CDR1 is SGHVS, CDR2 FQNEAQ, per germline. The V end lost 3 bases, the J end lost 5 bases, and 5 bases lay between the germline ends.

This clone has just one count. V and J are TRBV15 and TRBJ2-5; 10 positions match TRBD2. The CDR3 runs to 15 residues. CDR1 and CDR2 (germline): LNHNV, YYDKDF (reference sequence). V was pared by 8 bases and J by 2 bases, with 8 bases of the junction left unmatched. The CDR3 region has the DNA TGTGCCACCTCCGTAGCGGGAGGACCACAAGAGACCCAGTACTTC. Translated, it gives CATSVAGGPQETQYF.

The chain recombines TRBV7-3 with TRBJ1-1; D perhaps matches TRBD1 (5 bases). Germline V gene data show CDR1 as SGHTA and CDR2 as FQGTGA. V gave up 3 bases and J gave up 4 bases, with 9 bases separating them. The CDR3 has 13 residues. This chain's CDR3 is CASSFQGGTEAFF. The CDR3, as DNA: TGTGCCAGCAGCTTCCAGGGAGGCACTGAAGCTTTCTTT. Based on the CDR3 plus reference TRBV7-3 and TRBJ1-1, the full variable domain is GAGVSQTPSNKVTEKGKYVELRCDPISGHTALYWYRQSLGQGPEFLIYFQGTGAADDSGLPNDRFFAVRPEGSVSTLKIQRTERGDSAVYLCASSFQGGTEAFFGQGTRLTVV.

The chain employs TRBV28 and TRBJ1-4, with TRBD1 as a possible D gene (6 bases). Germline CDR1 MDHEN, CDR2 SYDVKM. The V and J ends lost 6 bases and 8 bases respectively, with 19 bases between them. The CDR3 is 15 amino acids. The CDR3 nucleotides are TGTGCCAGCAGCCAGCCCGGCAGGGGAGACGAAAAACTGTTTTTT. It codes for CASSQPGRGDEKLFF.

The rearrangement joins TRBV11-2 to TRBJ2-3, with 14 bases fitting TRBD2. The CDR3 is made up of 17 amino acids. The V and J ends lost 5 bases and 1 base, in that order; junction bases with no gene match: 5. CDR1 SGHAT and CDR2 FQNNGV come from the germline V gene. The CDR3 DNA follows: TGTGCCAGCAGCCCCCGACTAGCGGGAGGGCGCACAGATACGCAGTATTTT. Translating it yields CASSPRLAGGRTDTQYF.

The chain couples TRBV24-1 to TRBJ2-1; 9 positions match TRBD2. The junction had 7 bases not matched to a gene; V was cut back by 0 bases and J by 8 bases. Germline V gene sequence: CDR1 KGHDR, CDR2 SFDVKD. This CDR3 contains 16 residues. For the CDR3, the DNA is TGTGCCACCAGTGATTTGGCTAGCGGGATAGTGGATGAGCAGTTCTTC. This translates into CATSDLASGIVDEQFF.

About this clone itself: The sample holds other DNA sequences that translate to the same CDR3. The gene calls are TRBV27 and TRBJ2-7; unclear D gene. V shed 2 bases and J shed 0 bases, with 8 bases lying between them. CDR3 length equals 14 residues. Germline-derived CDR1 and CDR2 are MNHEY and SMNVEV (reference sequence). CDR3 sequence reads: CASSLSYSSYEQYF. The CDR3 DNA reads as TGTGCCAGCAGTTTAAGTTACAGCTCCTACGAGCAGTACTTC.

V usage is TRBV24-1 and J usage is TRBJ2-2; 8 nucleotides match TRBD1. CDR1 is KGHDR and CDR2 is SFDVKD in the germline V gene. With V trimmed by 7 bases and J by 5 bases, 5 bases remained unmatched. CDR3 length: 14 residues. CDR3 nucleotides: TGTGCCACCAGCGGACAGGGAAAAACCGGGGAGCTGTTTTTT. It specifies CATSGQGKTGELFF.

This rearrangement joins TRBV5-1 to TRBJ2-1; the match to TRBD2 covers 9 bases. This CDR3 has 16 amino acids. Trimming took 0 bases from V and 8 from J; bases not matched to a gene: 9. CDR1 and CDR2 from the germline V gene are SGHRS and YFSETQ. CDR3 DNA sequence: TGCGCCAGCAGCTTGGCGCTAGCGGGGTTCGCGGATGAGCAGTTCTTC. Translating it yields CASSLALAGFADEQFF. Combining the CDR3 with reference TRBV5-1 and TRBJ2-1 gives the whole variable domain KAGVTQTPRYLIKTRGQQVTLSCSPISGHRSVSWYQQTPGQGLQFLFEYFSETQRNKGNFPGRFSGRQFSNSRSEMNVSTLELGDSALYLCASSLALAGFADEQFFGPGTRLTVL.

This chain connects TRBV6-2 or TRBV6-3 to TRBJ1-2; the match to TRBD1 covers 11 bases. CDR1 is MNHEY and CDR2 is SVGEGT in the germline V gene. J gave up 6 bases and V 5 bases, and 5 bases lay outside the gene matches. This CDR3 spans 14 amino acids. The CDR3, as DNA: TGTGCCAGCAGTCTCCGGACAGGGGGCGATGGCTACACCTTC. Its translation: CASSLRTGGDGYTF.

This sequence joins TRBV12-5 and TRBJ1-2, with D perhaps matching TRBD1 (5 bases). Germline CDR1 is LGHNT and CDR2 is FRNRAP. V lost 8 bases to trimming and J lost 8 bases, with 15 bases between them. This CDR3 has 12 residues. CDR3 sequence reads: CASTVSGEGYTF. The CDR3 coding sequence is TGTGCTAGTACCGTTTCGGGGGAGGGCTACACCTTC. Full variable domain (outside the CDR3, taken from reference TRBV12-5 and TRBJ1-2): DARVTQTPRHKVTEMGQEVTMRCQPILGHNTVFWYRQTMMQGLELLAYFRNRAPLDDSGMPKDRFSAEMPDATLATLKIQPSEPRDSAVYFCASTVSGEGYTFGSGTRLTVV.

This chain connects TRBV6-2 or TRBV6-3 to TRBJ1-4, with a possible D match to TRBD1 (6 bases). CDR1 is MNHEY and CDR2 is SVGEGT in the germline V gene. The CDR3 runs to 14 residues. V lost 2 bases to trimming and J lost 6 bases, with 10 bases between them. The CDR3 DNA sequence: TGTGCCAGCAGTTACGCAGGGGTTGATGAAAAACTGTTTTTT. Its translation: CASSYAGVDEKLFF.

V is TRBV5-1 and J is TRBJ1-4, with 7 bases fitting TRBD1. From germline, CDR1 is SGHRS and CDR2 YFSETQ. The CDR3 covers 12 residues. Trimming took 4 bases from V and 8 from J; bases not matched to a gene: 2. CDR3: CASSRQGEKLFF. The CDR3 bases are TGCGCCAGCAGCCGACAGGGAGAAAAACTGTTTTTT.

The gene calls are TRBV27 and TRBJ2-7; 7 bases match TRBD2. Germline assignment: CDR1 MNHEY and CDR2 SMNVEV (reference sequence). The CDR3 has 15 residues. J gave up 2 bases and V 6 bases, and 10 bases lay outside the gene matches. CDR3 DNA sequence: TGTGCCAGCAGCTGGCTAGCGGTTGGGGCCTACGAGCAGTACTTC. This codes for CASSWLAVGAYEQYF.

The chain has TRBV7-2 and TRBJ2-7, with D maybe TRBD1 (6 bases). This CDR3 comprises 14 residues. V lost 2 bases and J 8 bases, leaving 16 bases between the germline ends. The germline V gene encodes CDR1 SGHTA and CDR2 FQGNSA. The DNA for the CDR3 is TGTGCCAGCAGCTTATCCGGGGACAACACAAAGCAGTACTTC. This translates into CASSLSGDNTKQYF.

The V gene is TRBV7-8, the J gene TRBJ1-2, with D possibly matching TRBD1 (5 bases). This CDR3 has 14 amino acids. Deletions cut 5 bases from V and 4 bases from J, with 14 bases between. Germline values: CDR1 SGHVS, CDR2 FQNEAQ. The CDR3 bases are TGTGCCAGCAGCCTAGTGGGGCAGGGCTATGGCTACACCTTC. Protein: CASSLVGQGYGYTF.

The chain couples TRBV5-1 to TRBJ1-1, with TRBD1 matching over 8 bases. Unmatched junction bases numbered 11, after V lost 1 base and J lost 9 bases. This CDR3 is built from 15 residues. The V gene's germline CDR1 is SGHRS and CDR2 YFSETQ. The CDR3 is CASSLKQGAFHQAFF. CDR3 in DNA: TGCGCCAGCAGCTTGAAGCAGGGGGCGTTCCACCAAGCTTTCTTT.

The rearrangement joins TRBV7-8 to TRBJ2-7, with 9 nucleotides matching TRBD2. The V gene end was trimmed by 4 bases and the J gene end by 3 bases; junction bases not matched to a gene: 4. The CDR3 contains 14 residues. CDR1 SGHVS and CDR2 FQNEAQ come from the germline V gene. The CDR3: CASSSRGGVYEQYF. CDR3 coding DNA: TGTGCCAGCAGCTCCCGCGGGGGGGTCTACGAGCAGTACTTC.

V usage is TRBV5-4 and J usage is TRBJ1-1; the match to TRBD1 covers 9 bases. This CDR3 is built from 16 residues. V shed 0 bases and J 4 bases; nucleotides not matched to a gene: 7. Germline values: CDR1 SGHNT, CDR2 YYREEE (reference sequence). The CDR3 DNA sequence: TGTGCCAGCAGCTTGGTAGTGGGACAGGGTTCCACTGAAGCTTTCTTT. It translates to CASSLVVGQGSTEAFF.

This clone appeared once. V usage is TRBV28 and J usage is TRBJ2-7; D perhaps matches TRBD2 (7 bases). Germline CDR1 reads MDHEN; CDR2 reads SYDVKM. This CDR3 comprises 16 residues. The V and J ends lost 3 bases and 0 bases respectively, with 15 bases between them. In DNA form, the CDR3 reads TGTGCCAGCAGTTTGATGGGGGGGCTTAACTCCTACGAGCAGTACTTC. It encodes CASSLMGGLNSYEQYF. Drawing the rest from reference TRBV28 and TRBJ2-7, the complete variable domain is DVKVTQSSRYLVKRTGEKVFLECVQDMDHENMFWYRQDPGLGLRLIYFSYDVKMKEKGDIPEGYSVSREKKERFSLILESASTNQTSMYLCASSLMGGLNSYEQYFGPGTRLTVT.

This chain links TRBV5-6 with TRBJ1-6; 8 nucleotides agree with TRBD1. The CDR3 loop spans 16 amino acids. Germline CDR1 and CDR2: SGHDT and YYEEEE. J gave up 10 bases and V 0 bases, and 9 bases lay outside the gene matches. CDR3: CASSLDRTGRRSPLHF. CDR3 coding DNA: TGTGCCAGCAGCTTGGATAGGACAGGGCGGCGATCACCCCTCCACTTT.

This clone has a single count. The V and J genes are TRBV14 and TRBJ2-7, with D perhaps TRBD1 (5 bases). Germline V lookup: CDR1 SGHDN, CDR2 FVKESK. V shed 1 base and J shed 4 bases, with 14 bases lying between them. This CDR3 has 15 amino acids. The CDR3 protein is CASSQGRGAGYEQYF. CDR3 coding DNA: TGTGCCAGCAGCCAAGGACGTGGGGCAGGTTACGAGCAGTACTTC. The full variable domain, in which reference TRBV14 and TRBJ2-7 provide the parts outside the CDR3, is EAGVTQFPSHSVIEKGQTVTLRCDPISGHDNLYWYRRVMGKEIKFLLHFVKESKQDESGMPNNRFLAERTGGTYSTLKVQPAELEDSGVYFCASSQGRGAGYEQYFGPGTRLTVT.

The chain employs TRBV29-1 and TRBJ2-1, with 7 bases aligning to TRBD2. CDR1 SQVTM and CDR2 ANQGSEA come from the germline V gene. V was pared by 3 bases and J by 4 bases, with 9 bases of the junction left unmatched. This CDR3 spans 15 amino acids. The CDR3 DNA sequence: TGCAGCGTTGAGGGGGGGTTCGTGCGATACAATGAGCAGTTCTTC. Protein: CSVEGGFVRYNEQFF.